These 30 T cell receptor beta chains originate from one sample sequenced in a study of cytomegalovirus exposure and HLA in healthy donors (dated by TCRdb to the late 2010s). Receptor amplification or capture employed the immunoSEQ multiplex PCR assay. A mixture of 60 forward primers for TCR Vbeta segments and 13 reverse primers for TCR Jbeta segments was used in the multiplex PCR. The table was pulled from immuneACCESS by TCRdb, which kept in-frame rearrangements only. Such tables lose some clones; where checked, under half of the loss comes from unresolved V genes, and the rest has no known cause. This sample holds about 170,000 clones; approximately 70% were observed only once. Over 6% of the sample comes from the top ten. The specimen was PBMCs. Receptors were obtained from a man between 40 and 49 years old in good health and CMV-seropositive.

The genes are TRBV4-2 and TRBJ1-5; D is unclear. The germline V gene encodes CDR1 LGHNA and CDR2 YNFKEQ. Trimming removed 5 bases from V and 0 bases from J, with 20 bases in between. This CDR3 spans 18 amino acids. The CDR3 nucleotides are TGTGCCAGCAGCTTGGGAGGTTTCGACCCTTATAGCAATCAGCCCCAGCATTTT. Translated, it gives CASSLGGFDPYSNQPQHF.

The chain carries TRBV4-2 and TRBJ2-5, with 8 bases lining up with TRBD1. The tail of the sequence fits TRBJ2-7 better, so the J call may be wrong. The CDR3 is made up of 15 amino acids. Germline values: CDR1 LGHNA, CDR2 YNFKEQ. Written as DNA, the CDR3 is TGTGCCAGCAGCCAAGACCAAGGACAGGGCTACGAGCAGTACTTC. This translates into CASSQDQGQGYEQYF.

V usage is TRBV20-1 and J usage is TRBJ2-5; D remains unclear. Germline CDR1 reads DFQATT; CDR2 reads SNEGSKA (reference sequence). The V end lost 0 bases, the J end lost 4 bases, and 3 bases lay between the germline ends. The CDR3 contains 11 residues. The DNA of the CDR3 is TGCAGTGCTAGAGAGAGAGAGACCCAGTACTTC. It yields the protein CSARERETQYF.

This chain links TRBV4-2 with TRBJ2-1; TRBD2 aligns across 15 bases. The CDR3 is made up of 16 amino acids. CDR1 LGHNA and CDR2 YNFKEQ come from the germline V gene. The trim removed 5 bases at V and 8 bases at J, leaving 7 bases unmatched. The chain's CDR3 is CASSFRTSGGADEQFF. CDR3 DNA sequence: TGTGCCAGCAGCTTTCGGACTAGCGGGGGGGCGGATGAGCAGTTCTTC.

The chain carries TRBV6-5 and TRBJ1-2; D might be TRBD1 (6 bases). The ends were cut back, 2 bases at V and 2 bases at J, with 9 bases in the middle. Per germline, CDR1 MNHEY and CDR2 SVGAGI. This CDR3 spans 14 amino acids. CDR3 amino acids: CASSYVGHNYGYTF. In DNA form, the CDR3 reads TGTGCCAGCAGTTACGTGGGACACAACTATGGCTACACCTTC.

The sample holds a few counts of this clone. J is TRBJ1-1 and V is TRBV27; 12 bases line up with TRBD1. Germline lookup yields CDR1 MNHEY and CDR2 SMNVEV (reference sequence). This CDR3 has 17 amino acids. The V gene end was trimmed by 2 bases and the J gene end by 0 bases; junction bases not matched to a gene: 4. CDR3 protein: CASSLIGTGGMNTEAFF. CDR3 nucleotide sequence: TGTGCCAGCAGTTTAATTGGGACAGGGGGCATGAACACTGAAGCTTTCTTT.

The chain joins TRBV19 to TRBJ1-1; 7 nucleotides align to TRBD1. CDR1 and CDR2 from the germline V gene are LNHDA and SQIVND (reference sequence). After removal of 3 bases from V and 4 bases from J, the junction contained 11 bases not matched to a gene. The CDR3 consists of 16 residues. CDR3 in amino acids: CASSIGKGASGTEAFF. The CDR3 DNA follows: TGTGCCAGTAGTATCGGGAAGGGGGCTTCGGGCACTGAAGCTTTCTTT.

This chain connects TRBV6-1 to TRBJ2-7, with 7 positions matching TRBD1. The germline V gene encodes CDR1 MNHNS and CDR2 SASEGT. Trimming at V came to 6 bases and at J to 5 bases, leaving 10 bases not matched to a gene. This CDR3 comprises 14 residues. The CDR3 coding sequence is TGTGCCAGCAGGTGGAACAGGGGAGACCACGAGCAGTACTTC. Protein product: CASRWNRGDHEQYF.

This clone was counted a few times. The rearrangement uses TRBV7-3 and TRBJ1-1; 7 bases agree with TRBD1. This CDR3 contains 13 residues. CDR1 SGHTA and CDR2 FQGTGA come from the germline V gene. V lost 3 bases, J lost 5 bases, and 3 bases stayed unmatched. CDR3 sequence: CASSFVRGTEAFF. The CDR3 nucleotides are TGTGCCAGCAGCTTCGTCAGGGGGACTGAAGCTTTCTTT.

The V and J genes are TRBV6-6 and TRBJ1-5; 7 bases are shared with TRBD1. V was pared by 5 bases and J by 6 bases, with 10 bases of the junction left unmatched. From germline, CDR1 is MNHNY and CDR2 SVGAGI (reference sequence). CDR3 length: 15 residues. The CDR3 is CASSAYTGAGQPQHF. The CDR3 bases are TGTGCCAGCAGTGCCTATACAGGGGCGGGTCAGCCCCAGCATTTT.

This chain links TRBV12-2 with TRBJ2-3; the D call of TRBD2 is as the table states it, not checked on the DNA. TRBV12-2 is a known pseudogene. CDR3 length equals 16 residues. CDR3 sequence: CASRLGRGWGTDTQYF. The CDR3 DNA sequence: TGTGCAAGTCGCTTAGGGCGGGGATGGGGCACAGATACGCAGTATTTT.

CDR3 bases: TGTGCCAGCACCGTGGGGGACTCGAACTACGAGCAGTACTTC. It encodes CASTVGDSNYEQYF. The chain uses TRBV9 and TRBJ2-7, with D possibly TRBD2 on 6 matching bases. The germline CDR1 and CDR2 sequences are SGDLS and YYNGEE. Trimming left V 6 bases short and J 3 bases short, with 16 bases between. CDR3 length: 14 residues.

The chain links TRBV19 to TRBJ2-5, with 7 bases aligning to TRBD2. This CDR3 spans 16 amino acids. The V and J ends lost 6 bases and 2 bases, in that order; junction bases with no gene match: 12. Germline assignment: CDR1 LNHDA and CDR2 SQIVND (reference sequence). CDR3 residues: CASSPWEGAGQETQYF. In DNA form, the CDR3 reads TGTGCCAGTAGCCCGTGGGAGGGCGCGGGGCAAGAGACCCAGTACTTC.

The V gene is TRBV27, the J gene TRBJ1-4, with 7 bases that match TRBD1. The CDR3 sequence is 16 residues long. CDR1 MNHEY and CDR2 SMNVEV come from the germline V gene (reference sequence). The junction had 10 bases not matched to a gene; V was cut back by 5 bases and J by 4 bases. This CDR3 reads CASSRRGGQLNEKLFF. The CDR3 DNA reads TGTGCCAGCAGTCGACGGGGGGGACAGCTTAATGAAAAACTGTTTTTT.

The rearrangement links TRBV2 to TRBJ2-3, with 8 bases matching TRBD1. CDR1 is SNHLY, CDR2 FYNNEI, per germline. This CDR3 region has 13 residues. J was trimmed by 5 bases and V by 6 bases; bases with no gene match: 4. The CDR3 loop reads CASRAGGVDTQYF. CDR3 sequence (DNA): TGTGCCAGCAGGGCAGGGGGCGTAGATACGCAGTATTTT.

The chain carries TRBV15 and TRBJ1-3; 7 bases map to TRBD1. Germline V CDR1 and CDR2: LNHNV, YYDKDF (reference sequence). V trimming: 5 bases; J trimming: 3 bases; junction bases outside the gene matches: 1. This CDR3 comprises 13 residues. Here the CDR3 DNA reads TGTGCCACCAGCGACAGGGTTGGAAACACCATATATTTT. The encoded protein is CATSDRVGNTIYF.

The table lists this clone with a few counts. The V and J genes are TRBV5-4 and TRBJ1-2; 8 bases align to TRBD1. The CDR3 is 15 amino acids. J lost 5 bases, V lost 1 base, and 7 bases had no gene match. Germline V gene lookup returns CDR1 SGHNT and CDR2 YYREEE (reference sequence). CDR3 nucleotides: TGTGCCAGCAGCTTGCAGGGGGCGAGGGATTATGGCTACACCTTC. This sequence encodes CASSLQGARDYGYTF.

Here the CDR3 DNA reads TGTGCCAGCATGAGGTTGGGGAGTTACGGGGAAAAACTGTTTTTT. It encodes CASMRLGSYGEKLFF. The chain combines TRBV6-5 with TRBJ1-4; D is uncertain. V gave up 7 bases and J gave up 8 bases, with 20 bases separating them. The germline V gene encodes CDR1 MNHEY and CDR2 SVGAGI. The CDR3 consists of 15 residues.

The CDR3 sequence: CASSSGQGGYEQYF. The CDR3 nucleotides read TGTGCCAGCAGCTCGGGACAGGGGGGGTACGAGCAGTACTTC. The V call is TRBV7-9, the J call TRBJ2-7; 11 bases match TRBD1. The CDR3 runs to 14 residues. Unmatched junction bases numbered 3, after V lost 4 bases and J lost 4 bases. Germline CDR1 and CDR2: SEHNR and FQNEAQ (reference sequence).

This clone appeared a few times. The V and J genes are TRBV30 and TRBJ1-2, with D uncertain. Germline V gene data show CDR1 as GTSNPN and CDR2 as SVGIG (reference sequence). Trimming pared 2 bases from V and 7 bases from J, leaving 17 bases between. The CDR3 runs to 14 residues. In DNA, the CDR3 is TGTGCCTGGAGTTCCCCGGGGAGGGAAAGTGGCTACACCTTC. Translated, it gives CAWSSPGRESGYTF.

The rearrangement uses TRBV6-1 and TRBJ2-3, with D uncertain. From germline, CDR1 is MNHNS and CDR2 SASEGT. V lost 5 bases and J lost 4, with 4 bases in between. CDR3 size: 11 residues. The chain's CDR3 is CASSFSDTQYF. CDR3 coding DNA: TGTGCCAGCAGTTTCTCAGATACGCAGTATTTT.

V and J are TRBV27 and TRBJ2-1, with a weak D call TRBD1 (6 bases). The germline V and J ends were trimmed by 5 bases and 0 bases, with 20 bases remaining between them. The germline CDR1 and CDR2 sequences are MNHEY and SMNVEV (reference sequence). This CDR3 contains 18 residues. The CDR3 here is CASSPPSPRGSSYNEQFF. DNA for the CDR3: TGTGCCAGCAGTCCTCCTTCCCCAAGGGGGAGCTCCTACAATGAGCAGTTCTTC.

The rearrangement joins TRBV6-1 to TRBJ1-6, with D maybe TRBD1 (5 bases). The CDR3 runs to 14 residues. Germline V lookup: CDR1 MNHNS, CDR2 SASEGT. The V gene lost 4 bases and the J gene lost 8 bases, with 12 bases spanning the gap. Here the CDR3 reads CASSGAGLHSPLHF. In DNA form, the CDR3 reads TGTGCCAGCAGTGGGGCAGGGTTACATTCACCCCTCCACTTT.

V and J are TRBV29-1 and TRBJ2-5; possibly TRBD1 for D (7 bases). Germline loops: CDR1 SQVTM, CDR2 ANQGSEA. V was shortened by 7 bases and J by 4 bases, with 13 bases between the two germline ends. The CDR3 covers 12 residues. The DNA of the CDR3 is TGCAGCGCCTCAGGGGGGACAGAGACCCAGTACTTC. Translation: CSASGGTETQYF.

The V gene is TRBV9, the J gene TRBJ1-5; no clear D gene. There are 15 residues in the CDR3. CDR1 is SGDLS, CDR2 YYNGEE, per germline. V lost 0 bases and J 4 bases, leaving 11 bases between the germline ends. CDR3 sequence reads: CASSVVPDSNQPQHF. As DNA, the CDR3 is TGTGCCAGCAGCGTAGTACCAGATTCGAATCAGCCCCAGCATTTT.

This sequence joins TRBV29-1 and TRBJ2-7, with 7 bases matching TRBD1. CDR1 and CDR2 from the germline V gene are SQVTM and ANQGSEA. This CDR3 has 13 amino acids. Losses at the gene ends were 1 base for V and 6 bases for J; bases not matched to a gene: 6. The CDR3 reads CSVEVLAGGEQYF. In DNA form, the CDR3 reads TGCAGCGTTGAAGTTCTGGCAGGGGGCGAGCAGTACTTC.

In DNA, the CDR3 is TGTGCCAGCAGCCTCGAGACAGGGGGGGGAAATGAGCAGTTCTTC. As protein: CASSLETGGGNEQFF. This chain joins TRBV7-9 and TRBJ2-1; 9 bases are shared with TRBD1. V trimming: 5 bases; J trimming: 7 bases; junction bases outside the gene matches: 9. The CDR3 spans 15 residues. The germline V gene has CDR1 SEHNR and CDR2 FQNEAQ (reference sequence).

V and J are TRBV6-5 and TRBJ1-1; weak D call: TRBD1 (5 bases). Germline assignment: CDR1 MNHEY and CDR2 SVGAGI. With 0 bases removed from V and 3 bases from J, the gap between germline ends came to 8 bases. The CDR3 totals 14 residues. The CDR3 DNA reads TGTGCCAGCAGTTACTCAGGAGGGGACACTGAAGCTTTCTTT. Translated: CASSYSGGDTEAFF.

The V call is TRBV6-5, the J call TRBJ2-5; no clear D. CDR1 and CDR2 from the germline V gene are MNHEY and SVGAGI. The CDR3 has 11 residues. The CDR3 loop is CASGYRETQYF. In nucleotides, the CDR3 is TGTGCTTCCGGGTATCGGGAGACCCAGTACTTC.

The chain joins TRBV6-6 to TRBJ2-2; no definite D call. Germline loops: CDR1 MNHNY, CDR2 SVGAGI (reference sequence). Trimming took 2 bases from V and 2 from J, leaving 9 bases between them. The length of the CDR3 is 15 residues. The DNA for the CDR3 is TGTGCCAGCAGTTACGCCCCAGAAAACACCGGGGAGCTGTTTTTT. Amino acid sequence: CASSYAPENTGELFF.